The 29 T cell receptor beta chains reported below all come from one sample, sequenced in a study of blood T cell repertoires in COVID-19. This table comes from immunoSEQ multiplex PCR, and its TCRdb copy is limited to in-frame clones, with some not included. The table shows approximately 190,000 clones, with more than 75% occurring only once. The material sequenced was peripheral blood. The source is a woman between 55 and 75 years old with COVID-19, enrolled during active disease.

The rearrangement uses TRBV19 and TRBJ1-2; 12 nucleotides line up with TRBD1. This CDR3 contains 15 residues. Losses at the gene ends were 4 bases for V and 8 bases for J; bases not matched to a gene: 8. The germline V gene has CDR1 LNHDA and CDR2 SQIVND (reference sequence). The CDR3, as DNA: TGTGCCAGTAGTACTCCGGGACAGGGGGCGTGGGGCTACACCTTC. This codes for CASSTPGQGAWGYTF.

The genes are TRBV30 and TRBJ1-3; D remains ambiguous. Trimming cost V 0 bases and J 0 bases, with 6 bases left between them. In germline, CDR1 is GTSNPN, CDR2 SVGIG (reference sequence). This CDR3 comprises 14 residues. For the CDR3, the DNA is TGTGCCTGGAGTGTAGAGGTCTCTGGAAACACCATATATTTT. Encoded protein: CAWSVEVSGNTIYF. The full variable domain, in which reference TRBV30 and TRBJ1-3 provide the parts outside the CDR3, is SQTIHQWPATLVQPVGSPLSLECTVEGTSNPNLYWYRQAAGRGLQLLFYSVGIGQISSEVPQNLSASRPQDRQFILSSKKLLLSDSGFYLCAWSVEVSGNTIYFGEGSWLTVV.

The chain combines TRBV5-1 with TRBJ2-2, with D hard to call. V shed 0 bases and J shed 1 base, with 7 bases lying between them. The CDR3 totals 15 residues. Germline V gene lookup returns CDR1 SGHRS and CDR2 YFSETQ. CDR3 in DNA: TGCGCCAGCAGCTTGGTTTCAGGGAACACCGGGGAGCTGTTTTTT. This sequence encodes CASSLVSGNTGELFF.

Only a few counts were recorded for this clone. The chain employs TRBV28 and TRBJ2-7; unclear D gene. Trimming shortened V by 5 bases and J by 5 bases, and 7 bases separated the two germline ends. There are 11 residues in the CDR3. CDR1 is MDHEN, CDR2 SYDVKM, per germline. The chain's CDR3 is CASSTLHEQYF. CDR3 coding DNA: TGTGCCAGCAGTACATTACACGAGCAGTACTTC.

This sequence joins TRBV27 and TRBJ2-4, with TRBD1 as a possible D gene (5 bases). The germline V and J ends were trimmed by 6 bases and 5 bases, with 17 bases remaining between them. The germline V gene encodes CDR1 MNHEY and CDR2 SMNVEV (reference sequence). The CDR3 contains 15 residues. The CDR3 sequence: CASSRLALGENIQYF. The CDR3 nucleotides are TGTGCCAGCAGCCGGCTGGCCCTAGGGGAAAACATTCAGTACTTC.

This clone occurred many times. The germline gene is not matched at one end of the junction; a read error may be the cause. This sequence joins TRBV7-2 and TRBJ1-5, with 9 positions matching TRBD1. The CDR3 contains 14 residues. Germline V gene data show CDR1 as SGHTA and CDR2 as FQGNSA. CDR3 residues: CASSSTGGNQPQHF. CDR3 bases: TGTGCCAGCAGCTCAACAGGGGGCAACCAGCCCCAGCATTTT.

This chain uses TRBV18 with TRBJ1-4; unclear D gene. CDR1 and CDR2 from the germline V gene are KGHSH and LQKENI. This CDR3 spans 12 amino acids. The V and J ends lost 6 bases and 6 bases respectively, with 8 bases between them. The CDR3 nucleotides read TGTGCCAGCTCCCCCAGTTATGAAAAACTGTTTTTT. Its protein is CASSPSYEKLFF.

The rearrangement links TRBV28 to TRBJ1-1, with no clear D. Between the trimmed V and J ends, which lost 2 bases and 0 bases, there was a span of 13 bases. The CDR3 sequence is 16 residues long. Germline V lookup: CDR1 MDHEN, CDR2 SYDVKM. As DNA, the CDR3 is TGTGCCAGCAGTTTAGGAGGGCAAACCCTGAACACTGAAGCTTTCTTT. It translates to CASSLGGQTLNTEAFF.

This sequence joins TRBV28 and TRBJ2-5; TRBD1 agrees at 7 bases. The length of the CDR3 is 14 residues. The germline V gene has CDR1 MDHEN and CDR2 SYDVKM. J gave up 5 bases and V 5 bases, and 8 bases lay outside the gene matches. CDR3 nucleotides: TGTGCCAGCAGTCCACCGACAGGGTGGGAGACCCAGTACTTC. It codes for CASSPPTGWETQYF.

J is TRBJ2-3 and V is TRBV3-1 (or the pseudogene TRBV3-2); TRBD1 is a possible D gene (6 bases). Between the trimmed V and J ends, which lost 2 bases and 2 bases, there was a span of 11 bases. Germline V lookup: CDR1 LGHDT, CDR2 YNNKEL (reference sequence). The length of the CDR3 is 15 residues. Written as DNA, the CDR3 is TGTGCCAGCAGCCAACAGGGGCCCTACACAGATACGCAGTATTTT. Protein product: CASSQQGPYTDTQYF.

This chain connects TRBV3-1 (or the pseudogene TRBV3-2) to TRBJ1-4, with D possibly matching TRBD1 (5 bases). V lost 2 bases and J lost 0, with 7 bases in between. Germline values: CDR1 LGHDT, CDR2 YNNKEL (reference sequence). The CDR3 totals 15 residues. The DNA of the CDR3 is TGTGCCAGCAGCCAACCAGGGACAACTAATGAAAAACTGTTTTTT. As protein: CASSQPGTTNEKLFF.

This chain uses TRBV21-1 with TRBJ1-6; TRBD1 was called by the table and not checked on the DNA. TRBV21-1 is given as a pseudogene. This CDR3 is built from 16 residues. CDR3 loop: CASSKVGQAFNSPLHF. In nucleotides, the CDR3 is TGTGCCAGCAGCAAAGTGGGACAGGCCTTCAATTCACCCCTCCACTTT.

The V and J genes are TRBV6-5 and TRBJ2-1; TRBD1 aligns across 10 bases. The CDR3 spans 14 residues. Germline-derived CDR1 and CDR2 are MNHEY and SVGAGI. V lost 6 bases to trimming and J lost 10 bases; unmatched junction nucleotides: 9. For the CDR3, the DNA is TGTGCCAGCAGCCGGGACAGGGGTTTGGGGGAGCAGTTCTTC. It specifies CASSRDRGLGEQFF.

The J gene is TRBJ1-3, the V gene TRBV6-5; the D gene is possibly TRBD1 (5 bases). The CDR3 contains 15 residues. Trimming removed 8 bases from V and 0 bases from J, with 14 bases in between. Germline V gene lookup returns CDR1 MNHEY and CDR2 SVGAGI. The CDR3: CASRLGHYSGNTIYF. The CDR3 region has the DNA TGTGCCAGCCGGTTGGGGCATTACTCTGGAAACACCATATATTTT.

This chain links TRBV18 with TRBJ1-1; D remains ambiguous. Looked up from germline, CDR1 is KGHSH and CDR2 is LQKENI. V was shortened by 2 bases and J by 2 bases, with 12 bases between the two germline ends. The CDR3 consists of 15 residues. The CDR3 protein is CASSPIEATNTEAFF. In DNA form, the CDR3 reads TGTGCCAGCTCACCAATAGAGGCCACAAACACTGAAGCTTTCTTT.

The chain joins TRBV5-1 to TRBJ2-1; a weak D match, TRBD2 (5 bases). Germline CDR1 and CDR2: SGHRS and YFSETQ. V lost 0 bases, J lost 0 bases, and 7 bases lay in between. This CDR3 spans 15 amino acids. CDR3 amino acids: CASSLEGSSYNEQFF. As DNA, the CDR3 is TGCGCCAGCAGCTTGGAAGGGAGCTCCTACAATGAGCAGTTCTTC.

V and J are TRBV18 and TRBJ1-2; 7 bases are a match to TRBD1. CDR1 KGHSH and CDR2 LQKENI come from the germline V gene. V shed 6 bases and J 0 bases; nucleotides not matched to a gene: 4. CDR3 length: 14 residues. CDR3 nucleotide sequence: TGTGCCAGCTCTCGGGACAGTTCTAACTATGGCTACACCTTC. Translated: CASSRDSSNYGYTF.

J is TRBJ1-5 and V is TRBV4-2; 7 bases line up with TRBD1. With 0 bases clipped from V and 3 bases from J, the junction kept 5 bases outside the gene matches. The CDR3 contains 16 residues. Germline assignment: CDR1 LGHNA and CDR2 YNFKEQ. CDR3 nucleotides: TGTGCCAGCAGCCAAGAGGCGACAGGGTACAATCAGCCCCAGCATTTT. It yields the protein CASSQEATGYNQPQHF.

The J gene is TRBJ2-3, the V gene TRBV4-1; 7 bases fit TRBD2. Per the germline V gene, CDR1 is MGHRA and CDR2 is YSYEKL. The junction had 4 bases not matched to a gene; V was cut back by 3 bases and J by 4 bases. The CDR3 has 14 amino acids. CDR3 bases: TGCGCCAGCAGCCATTTTAGCGGGTCAGATACGCAGTATTTT. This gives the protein CASSHFSGSDTQYF.

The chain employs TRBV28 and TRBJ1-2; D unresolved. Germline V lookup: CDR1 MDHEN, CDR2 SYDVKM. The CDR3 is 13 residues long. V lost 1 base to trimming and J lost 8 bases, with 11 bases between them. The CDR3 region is CASSLFESSGYTF. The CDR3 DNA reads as TGTGCCAGCAGTTTATTTGAGTCCTCGGGCTACACCTTC.

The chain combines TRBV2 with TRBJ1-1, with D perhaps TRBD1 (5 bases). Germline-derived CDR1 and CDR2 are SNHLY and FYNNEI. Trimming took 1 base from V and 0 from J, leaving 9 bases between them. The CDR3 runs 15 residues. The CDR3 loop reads CASSEGGDLNTEAFF. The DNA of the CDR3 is TGTGCCAGCAGTGAAGGCGGGGACCTGAACACTGAAGCTTTCTTT.

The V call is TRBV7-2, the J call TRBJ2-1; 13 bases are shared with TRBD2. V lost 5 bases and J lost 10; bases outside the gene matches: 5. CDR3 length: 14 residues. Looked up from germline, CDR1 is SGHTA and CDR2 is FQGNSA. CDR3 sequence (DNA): TGTGCCAGCAGCACCCGACTAGCGGGAGGCGAGCAGTTCTTC. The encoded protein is CASSTRLAGGEQFF.

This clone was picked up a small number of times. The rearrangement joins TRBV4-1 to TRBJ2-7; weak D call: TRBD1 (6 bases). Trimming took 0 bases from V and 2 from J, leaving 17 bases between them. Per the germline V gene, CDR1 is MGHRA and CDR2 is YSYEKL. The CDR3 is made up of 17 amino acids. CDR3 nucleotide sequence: TGCGCCAGCAGCCAAGATCGGATGGGACAAATAGCCTACGAGCAGTACTTC. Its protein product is CASSQDRMGQIAYEQYF.

CDR3 nucleotides: TGTGCCAGCAGCGTAGGCAGCTACAATGAGCAGTTCTTC. It yields the protein CASSVGSYNEQFF. The genes are TRBV9 and TRBJ2-1, with D hard to call. Per the germline V gene, CDR1 is SGDLS and CDR2 is YYNGEE. The length of the CDR3 is 13 residues. V dropped 0 bases and J dropped 3 bases, with 4 bases sitting between them.

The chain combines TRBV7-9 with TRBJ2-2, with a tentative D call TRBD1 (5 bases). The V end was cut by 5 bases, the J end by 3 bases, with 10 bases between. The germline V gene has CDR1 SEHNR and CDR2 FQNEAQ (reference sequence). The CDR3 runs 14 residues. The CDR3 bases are TGTGCCAGCAGCCAGGGTAGTTACACCGGGGAGCTGTTTTTT. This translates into CASSQGSYTGELFF. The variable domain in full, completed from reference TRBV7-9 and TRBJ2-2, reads DTGVSQNPRHKITKRGQNVTFRCDPISEHNRLYWYRQTLGQGPEFLTYFQNEAQLEKSRLLSDRFSAERPKGSFSTLEIQRTEQGDSAMYLCASSQGSYTGELFFGEGSRLTVL.

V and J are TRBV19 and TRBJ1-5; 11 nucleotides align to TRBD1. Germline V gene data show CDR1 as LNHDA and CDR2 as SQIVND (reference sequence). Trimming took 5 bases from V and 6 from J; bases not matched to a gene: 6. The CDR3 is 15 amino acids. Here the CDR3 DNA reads TGTGCCAGTAGTTCCGGACAGGGGGCGAGTCAGCCCCAGCATTTT. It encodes CASSSGQGASQPQHF.

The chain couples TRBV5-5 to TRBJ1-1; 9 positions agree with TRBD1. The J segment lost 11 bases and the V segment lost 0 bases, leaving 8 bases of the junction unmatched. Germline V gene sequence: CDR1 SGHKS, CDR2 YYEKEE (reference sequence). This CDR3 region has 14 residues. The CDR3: CASSLDTGGAGAFF. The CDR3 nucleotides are TGTGCCAGCAGCTTGGATACAGGGGGCGCGGGGGCTTTCTTT. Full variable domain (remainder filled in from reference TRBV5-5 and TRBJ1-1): DAGVTQSPTHLIKTRGQQVTLRCSPISGHKSVSWYQQVLGQGPQFIFQYYEKEERGRGNFPDRFSARQFPNYSSELNVNALLLGDSALYLCASSLDTGGAGAFFGQGTRLTVV.

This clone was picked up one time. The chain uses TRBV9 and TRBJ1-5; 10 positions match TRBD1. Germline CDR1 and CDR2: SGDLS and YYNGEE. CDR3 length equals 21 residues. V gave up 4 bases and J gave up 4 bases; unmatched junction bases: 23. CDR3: CASSPLLPVRQGAQQNQPQHF. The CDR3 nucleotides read TGTGCCAGCAGCCCCCTCCTTCCGGTGAGACAGGGGGCCCAACAAAATCAGCCCCAGCATTTT.

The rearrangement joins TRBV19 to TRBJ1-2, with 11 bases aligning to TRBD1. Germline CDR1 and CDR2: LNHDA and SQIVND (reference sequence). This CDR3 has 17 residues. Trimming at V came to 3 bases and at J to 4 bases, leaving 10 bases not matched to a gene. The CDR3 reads CASSIFRTGGASYGYTF. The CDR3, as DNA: TGTGCCAGTAGTATCTTTAGGACAGGGGGCGCGAGCTATGGCTACACCTTC.